The clone carrying this T cell receptor (beta chain) was seen more than once but under ten times. The antigen remains undetermined. With no exceptions, donors were healthy Caucasians. CDR1 and CDR2 (germline): SGHRS, YFSETQ. CDR3 length: 16 residues. V shed 3 bases and J 2 bases; nucleotides not matched to a gene: 3. This entry comes from a study of identical twins. Broader study findings: Analyses of zero insertions could be partly confounded by invariant MAIT and iNKT cells. Cord blood beta clonotypes present at high abundance carried fewer insertions; no such pattern appeared in memory repertoires.

TCRdb ran MiXCR on the 5' RACE reads and lists one entry per CDR3 protein. The sample lists about 730,000 distinct CDR3 sequences; roughly 20% were seen once. These data also featured in a second study, about T cells expressing NK-cell markers. That work contributes: HCMV seropositivity marked seven of the eight sequenced donors; one was seronegative.

Sequencing was performed on PBMCs. The chain joins TRBV5-1 to TRBJ2-1, with 12 nucleotides matching TRBD2. This TCR derives from a woman between 18 and 29 years old in good health. DNA of the CDR3: TGCGCCAGCAGCTGGACTAGCGGGGCCACCTACAATGAGCAGTTCTTC. It is translated as CASSWTSGATYNEQFF.